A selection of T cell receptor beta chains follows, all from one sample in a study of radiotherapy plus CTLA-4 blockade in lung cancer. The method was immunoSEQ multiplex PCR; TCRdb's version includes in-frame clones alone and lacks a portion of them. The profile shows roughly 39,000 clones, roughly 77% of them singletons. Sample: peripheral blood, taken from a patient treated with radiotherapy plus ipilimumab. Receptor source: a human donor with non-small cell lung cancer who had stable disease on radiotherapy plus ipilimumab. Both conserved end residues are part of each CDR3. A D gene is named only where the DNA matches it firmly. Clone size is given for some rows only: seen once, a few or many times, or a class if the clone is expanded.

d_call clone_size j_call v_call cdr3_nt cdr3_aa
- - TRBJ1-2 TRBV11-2 TGTGCCAGCAGCTTAGAGGAGGGAGTGGGCTACACCTTC CASSLEEGVGYTF
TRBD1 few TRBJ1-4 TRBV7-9 TGTGCCAGCAGCACCCGACAGGGGACAACTAATGAAAAACTGTTTTTT CASSTRQGTTNEKLFF
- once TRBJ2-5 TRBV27 TGTGCCAGCAGTTTGGGACCGCTCCAAGAGACCCAGTACTTC CASSLGPLQETQYF
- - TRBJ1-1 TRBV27 TGTGCCAGCAGTTTATTGGGGAACACTGAAGCTTTCTTT CASSLLGNTEAFF
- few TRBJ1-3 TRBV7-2 TGTGCCAGCAGCTCAACCTGGGGAAACACCATATATTTT CASSSTWGNTIYF
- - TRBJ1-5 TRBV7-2 TGTGCCAGCAGCTTAGTTGGGGATAGCAATCAGCCCCAGCATTTT CASSLVGDSNQPQHF
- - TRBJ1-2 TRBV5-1 TGCGCCAGCAGCTTGGCACAGGGCAATGGCTACACCTTC CASSLAQGNGYTF
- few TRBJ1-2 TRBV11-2 TGTGCCAGCAGCTTAAAGGGGGGCCTTGTTGGCTACACCTTC CASSLKGGLVGYTF
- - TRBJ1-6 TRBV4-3 TGCGCCAGCAGCCCCTCCACCGGGAGCCTTTCACCCCTCCACTTT CASSPSTGSLSPLHF
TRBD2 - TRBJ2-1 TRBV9 TGTGCCAGCAGCCACCGGGGGGGGAGCTCCTACAATGAGCAGTTCTTC CASSHRGGSSYNEQFF
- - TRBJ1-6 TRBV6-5 TGTGCCAGCAGTTACCCTTGGTCACCCCTCCACTTT CASSYPWSPLHF
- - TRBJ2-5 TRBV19 TGTGCCAGTAGTATAGATTCGGGGAACGGAGAGACCCAGTACTTC CASSIDSGNGETQYF
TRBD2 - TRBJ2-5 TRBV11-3 TGTGCCAGCAGCTCTCTACTAGCGGGGGGCGGGGAGACCCAGTACTTC CASSSLLAGGGETQYF
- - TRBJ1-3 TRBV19 TGTGCCAGTAGTTCCACACCGTTTGGGGGAAACACCATATATTTT CASSSTPFGGNTIYF
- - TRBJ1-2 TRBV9 TGTGCCAGCAGCCCAGGGGAGGGGGGCAACTATGGCTACACCTTC CASSPGEGGNYGYTF
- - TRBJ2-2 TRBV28 TGTGCCAGCAGTCTGCAAAACACCGGGGAGCTGTTTTTT CASSLQNTGELFF
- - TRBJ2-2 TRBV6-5 TGTGCCAGCAGCCCCGCCAGGGCGAACACCGGGGAGCTGTTTTTT CASSPARANTGELFF
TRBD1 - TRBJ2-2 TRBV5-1 TGCGCCAGCAGCTTGGTAGGGACAGGAGTCACCGGGGAGCTGTTTTTT CASSLVGTGVTGELFF
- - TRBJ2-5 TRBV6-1 TGTGCCAGCAGTGAAGGAATAGGGAACCAAGAGACCCAGTACTTC CASSEGIGNQETQYF
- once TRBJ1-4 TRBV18 TGTGCCAGCTCACCACCAAGGGCGGGCCGCGGAAAACTGTTTTTT CASSPPRAGRGKLFF
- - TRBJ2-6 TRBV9 TGTGCCAGCAGCCCCCCGGGGGCCAACGTCCTGACTTTC CASSPPGANVLTF
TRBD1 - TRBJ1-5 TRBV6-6 TGTGCCAGCACCTCCGACAGGGGGTTCAATCAGCCCCAGCATTTT CASTSDRGFNQPQHF
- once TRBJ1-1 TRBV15 TGTGCCACCAGCAGAGATTATCAGTTGGGCACTGAAGCTTTCTTT CATSRDYQLGTEAFF
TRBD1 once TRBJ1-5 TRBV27 TGTGCCAGCAGTTTATTGACTGGGACAGGGGATAATCAGCCCCAGCATTTT CASSLLTGTGDNQPQHF
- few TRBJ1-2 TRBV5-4 TGTGCCAGCAGTCCTTACAGGGTTCATGGCTACACCTTC CASSPYRVHGYTF
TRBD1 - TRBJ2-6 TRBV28 TGTGCCAGCAGTTTAGCGACAGGGGGCTCTGGGGCCAACGTCCTGACTTTC CASSLATGGSGANVLTF
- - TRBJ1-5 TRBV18 TGTGCCAGCTCACCAAAAGCAGGGTCGGGCAATCAGCCCCAGCATTTT CASSPKAGSGNQPQHF
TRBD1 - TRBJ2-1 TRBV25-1 TGTGCCAGCAGTCCCCCTTACTCCGGGACAGGGTCTTACAATGAGCAGTTCTTC CASSPPYSGTGSYNEQFF
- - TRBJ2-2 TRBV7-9 TGTGCCAGCAGCTTCGCAACAGTTGACAGTGGGGAGCTGTTTTTT CASSFATVDSGELFF
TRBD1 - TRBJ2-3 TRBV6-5 TGTGCCAGCAGTTACAGAGGACAGGGTAGCACAGATACGCAGTATTTT CASSYRGQGSTDTQYF
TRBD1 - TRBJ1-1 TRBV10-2 TGCGCCAGCAGTGAACAGGGGGCGCGGAACACTGAAGCTTTCTTT CASSEQGARNTEAFF
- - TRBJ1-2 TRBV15 TGTGCCACCAGCAGGGACCGGGGGACATATGGCTACACCTTC CATSRDRGTYGYTF
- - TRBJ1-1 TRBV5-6 TGTGCCAGCAGCTTGCCGGTGAACACTGAAGCTTTCTTT CASSLPVNTEAFF
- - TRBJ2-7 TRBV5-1 TGCGCCAGCAGCAGGGCTGACAACTACGAGCAGTACTTC CASSRADNYEQYF
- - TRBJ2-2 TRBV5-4 TGTGCCAGCAGCTTGGAATCGAACACCGGGGAGCTGTTTTTT CASSLESNTGELFF
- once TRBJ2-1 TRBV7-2 TGTGCCAGCAGCTTAAGGGCAGGAGACTACAATGAGCAGTTCTTC CASSLRAGDYNEQFF
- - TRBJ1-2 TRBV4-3 TGCGCCAGCAGCCAAGATAGGAGGACGGGCTACACCTTC CASSQDRRTGYTF
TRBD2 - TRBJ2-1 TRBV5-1 TGCGCCAGCAGCTTGTTGCGGGGGGGCCACAATGAGCAGTTCTTC CASSLLRGGHNEQFF
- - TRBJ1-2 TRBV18 TGTGCCAGCTCACCCGACGGGCTCTATGGCTACACCTTC CASSPDGLYGYTF
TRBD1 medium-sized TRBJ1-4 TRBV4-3 TGCGCCAGCAGCCAAGTCGGCGGCAGGGGGCGTGAAAAACTGTTTTTT CASSQVGGRGREKLFF
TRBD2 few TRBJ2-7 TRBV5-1 TGCGCCAGCAGCTCCGGACTAGCGGGGGCTTACGAGCAGTACTTC CASSSGLAGAYEQYF
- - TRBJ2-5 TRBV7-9 TGTGCCAGCAGCTTACCCGGACAAGAGACCCAGTACTTC CASSLPGQETQYF
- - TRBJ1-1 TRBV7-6 TGTGCCAGCAGCTTATACGAGATGAACACTGAAGCTTTCTTT CASSLYEMNTEAFF
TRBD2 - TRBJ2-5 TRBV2 TGTGCCAGCAGGGAAGGACTAGCGGGTTCGGGGGAGACCCAGTACTTC CASREGLAGSGETQYF
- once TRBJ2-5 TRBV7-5 TGTGTCAGAAGCTTAGGAGCCGGTCAGTACTTC CVRSLGAGQYF
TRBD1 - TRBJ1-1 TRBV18 TGTGCCAGCTCACGGGACAGGGAAAGTGAAGCTTTCTTT CASSRDRESEAFF
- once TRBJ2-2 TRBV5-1 TGCGCCAGCAGCATGGCCCTTAGGACGCTCGCGAACACCGGGGAGCTGTTTTTT CASSMALRTLANTGELFF
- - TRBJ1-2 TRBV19 TGTGCCAGTAGGCGGGACTCGTTATTTTATGGCTACACCTTC CASRRDSLFYGYTF
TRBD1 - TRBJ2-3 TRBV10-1 TGCGCCAGCAGTCTTGGGACAGGGGGCACAGATACGCAGTATTTT CASSLGTGGTDTQYF
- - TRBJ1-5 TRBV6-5 TGTGCCAGCAGTGGGGACGGCCCCCAACAGCCCCAGCATTTT CASSGDGPQQPQHF